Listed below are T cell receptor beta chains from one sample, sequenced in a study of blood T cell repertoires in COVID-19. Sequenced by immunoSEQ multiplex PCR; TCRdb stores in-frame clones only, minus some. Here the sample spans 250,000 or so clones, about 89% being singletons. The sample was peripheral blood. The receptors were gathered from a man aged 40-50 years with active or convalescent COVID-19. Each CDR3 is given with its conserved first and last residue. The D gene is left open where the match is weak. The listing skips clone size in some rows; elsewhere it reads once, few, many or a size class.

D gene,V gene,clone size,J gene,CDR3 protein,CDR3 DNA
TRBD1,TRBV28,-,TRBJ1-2,CASSSGTAYGYTF,TGTGCCAGCAGTTCCGGGACAGCTTATGGCTACACCTTC
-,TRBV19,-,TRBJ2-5,CASTRGGSYQETQYF,TGTGCCAGTACCCGGGGAGGCTCGTACCAAGAGACCCAGTACTTC
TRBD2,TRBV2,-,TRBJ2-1,CASTLGLAGHYNEQFF,TGTGCCAGCACCTTGGGACTAGCGGGGCATTACAATGAGCAGTTCTTC
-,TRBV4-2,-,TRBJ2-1,CASSQEEGVYNEQFF,TGTGCCAGCAGCCAAGAAGAGGGAGTCTACAATGAGCAGTTCTTC
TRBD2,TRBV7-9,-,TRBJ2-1,CASSPGRASGRNYNEQFF,TGTGCCAGCAGCCCGGGCCGGGCTAGCGGGAGGAACTACAATGAGCAGTTCTTC
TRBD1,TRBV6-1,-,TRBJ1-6,CASSEPGTAPLHF,TGTGCCAGCAGTGAACCAGGGACAGCACCCCTCCACTTT
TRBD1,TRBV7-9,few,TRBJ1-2,CASSRDRAGYTF,TGTGCCAGCAGCAGGGACAGGGCTGGCTACACCTTC
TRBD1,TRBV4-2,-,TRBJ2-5,CASSQYRGETQYF,TGTGCCAGCAGCCAATACAGGGGAGAGACCCAGTACTTC
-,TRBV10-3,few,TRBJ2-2,CAISESSPGELFF,TGTGCCATCAGTGAGAGTAGCCCCGGGGAGCTGTTTTTT
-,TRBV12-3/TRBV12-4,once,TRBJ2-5,CASSLVGETQYF,TGTGCCAGCAGTTTAGTCGGAGAGACCCAGTACTTC
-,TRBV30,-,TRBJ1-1,CAWNRGPAFF,TGTGCCTGGAATCGGGGTCCGGCTTTCTTT
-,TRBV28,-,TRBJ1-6,CASSPGGNGSPLHF,TGTGCCAGCAGTCCCGGGGGGAATGGTTCACCCCTCCACTTT
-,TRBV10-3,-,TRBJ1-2,CAISGVPGHSDGYTF,TGTGCCATCAGTGGTGTACCGGGACACTCCGACGGCTACACCTTC
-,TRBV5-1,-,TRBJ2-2,CASSLGSNPQDGELFF,TGCGCCAGCAGCTTGGGGTCCAACCCCCAGGACGGGGAGCTGTTTTTT
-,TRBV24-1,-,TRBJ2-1,CATRGSYNEQFF,TGTGCCACCCGGGGCTCCTACAATGAGCAGTTCTTC
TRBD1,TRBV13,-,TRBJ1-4,CASSSWTGSYEKLFF,TGTGCCAGCAGCTCTTGGACAGGGTCTTATGAAAAACTGTTTTTT
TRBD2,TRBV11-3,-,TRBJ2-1,CASSLDSSGRNEQFF,TGTGCCAGCAGCTTAGACTCTAGCGGGAGGAATGAGCAGTTCTTC
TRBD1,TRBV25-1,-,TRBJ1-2,CASRDRGGYGYTF,TGTGCCAGCAGGGACAGGGGTGGCTATGGCTACACCTTC
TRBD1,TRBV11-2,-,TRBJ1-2,CASSFRQGLYGYTF,TGTGCCAGCAGCTTCCGACAGGGCCTCTATGGCTACACCTTC
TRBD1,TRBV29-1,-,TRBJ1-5,CSVGTGGHQPQHF,TGCAGCGTAGGGACAGGGGGCCACCAGCCCCAGCATTTT
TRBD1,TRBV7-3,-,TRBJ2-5,CASSKTGEGTQYF,TGTGCCAGCAGCAAGACAGGGGAAGGGACCCAGTACTTC
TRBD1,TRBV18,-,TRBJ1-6,CASSPDRGGSPLHF,TGTGCCAGCTCACCGGACAGGGGAGGTTCACCCCTCCACTTT
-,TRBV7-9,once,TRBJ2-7,CASSPLYEQYF,TGTGCCAGCAGCCCACTCTACGAGCAGTACTTC
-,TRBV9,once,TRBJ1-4,CASSVATATNEKLFF,TGTGCCAGCAGCGTAGCGACAGCAACTAATGAAAAACTGTTTTTT
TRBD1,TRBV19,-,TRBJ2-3,CASHTTGRTDTQYF,TGTGCCAGCCACACGACAGGGCGAACAGATACGCAGTATTTT
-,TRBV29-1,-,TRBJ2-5,CSVTGLGRKETQYF,TGCAGCGTTACAGGTTTGGGCAGGAAAGAGACCCAGTACTTC
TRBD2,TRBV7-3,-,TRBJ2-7,CASSCRTSGRSYEQYF,TGTGCCAGCAGCTGCCGGACTAGCGGGAGAAGTTACGAGCAGTACTTC
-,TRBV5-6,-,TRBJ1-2,CASSLRNSNYGYTF,TGTGCCAGCAGCTTGAGAAACAGCAACTATGGCTACACCTTC
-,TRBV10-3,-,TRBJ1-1,CAISLTGDSTEAFF,TGTGCCATCAGTTTGACAGGAGACTCCACTGAAGCTTTCTTT
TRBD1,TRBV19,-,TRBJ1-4,CASNRDRTEKLFF,TGTGCCAGTAACCGGGACAGAACGGAAAAACTGTTTTTT
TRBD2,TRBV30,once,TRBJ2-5,CAGLGGETQYF,TGTGCCGGGTTGGGAGGGGAGACCCAGTACTTC
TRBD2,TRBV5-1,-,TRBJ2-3,CASSLEREGLRDTQYF,TGCGCCAGCAGCTTGGAGCGGGAGGGTTTGCGGGATACGCAGTATTTT
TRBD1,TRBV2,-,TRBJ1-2,CASRLPGQGVGGYTF,TGTGCCAGCAGACTCCCGGGACAGGGGGTGGGAGGCTACACCTTC
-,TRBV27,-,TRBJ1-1,CASSWQGGNTEAFF,TGTGCCAGCAGTTGGCAGGGAGGGAACACTGAAGCTTTCTTT
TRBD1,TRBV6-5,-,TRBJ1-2,CASSYTFRDSYGYTF,TGTGCCAGCAGTTACACATTCCGGGACAGCTATGGCTACACCTTC
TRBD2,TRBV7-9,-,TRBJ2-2,CASSPPGLASGELFF,TGTGCCAGCAGCCCACCGGGACTAGCCTCCGGGGAGCTGTTTTTT
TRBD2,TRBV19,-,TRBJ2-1,CASSGLAGGEWNEQFF,TGTGCCAGTAGTGGACTAGCGGGGGGCGAGTGGAATGAGCAGTTCTTC
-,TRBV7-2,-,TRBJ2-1,CASSLGQASTPYNEQFF,TGTGCCAGCAGCTTAGGACAGGCGTCGACGCCCTACAATGAGCAGTTCTTC
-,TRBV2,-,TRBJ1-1,CASSEQTAPEAFF,TGTGCCAGCAGTGAGCAGACAGCACCTGAAGCTTTCTTT
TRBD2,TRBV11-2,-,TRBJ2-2,CASSLEAAGGGITGELFF,TGTGCCAGCAGCTTAGAGGCCGCTGGCGGGGGAATCACCGGGGAGCTGTTTTTT
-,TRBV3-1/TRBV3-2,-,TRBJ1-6,CASSQTQKNEDSPLHF,TGTGCCAGCAGCCAAACCCAAAAAAACGAGGATTCACCCCTCCACTTT
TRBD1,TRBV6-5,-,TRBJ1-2,CASGTGQIYGYTF,TGTGCCAGCGGCACGGGACAGATCTATGGCTACACCTTC
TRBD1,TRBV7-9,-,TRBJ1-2,CASSPLTGNYGYTF,TGTGCCAGCAGCCCACTGACAGGGAACTATGGCTACACCTTC
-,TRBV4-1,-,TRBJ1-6,CASGPREDSPLHF,TGCGCCAGCGGTCCGCGGGAGGATTCACCCCTCCACTTT
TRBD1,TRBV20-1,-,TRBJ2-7,CSASQPRDRSYEQYF,TGCAGTGCTAGTCAACCCCGGGACAGGTCCTACGAGCAGTACTTC
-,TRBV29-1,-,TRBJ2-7,CSGGQGTSYEQYF,TGCAGCGGGGGGCAGGGCACGTCCTACGAGCAGTACTTC
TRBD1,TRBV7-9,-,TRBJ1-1,CASSAGQLNTEAFF,TGTGCCAGCAGCGCGGGACAGTTGAACACTGAAGCTTTCTTT
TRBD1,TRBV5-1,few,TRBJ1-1,CASSGGQLNTEAFF,TGCGCCAGCAGCGGGGGACAGTTGAACACTGAAGCTTTCTTT
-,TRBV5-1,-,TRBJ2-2,CASSYDWNTGELFF,TGCGCCAGCAGCTACGACTGGAACACCGGGGAGCTGTTTTTT
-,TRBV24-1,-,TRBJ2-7,CATSDAGLSYEQYF,TGTGCCACCAGTGACGCGGGACTGAGCTACGAGCAGTACTTC
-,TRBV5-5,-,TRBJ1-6,CASSLDFNSPLHF,TGTGCCAGCAGCTTGGACTTCAATTCACCCCTCCACTTT
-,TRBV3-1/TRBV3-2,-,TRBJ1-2,CASSQDHRVRGYTF,TGTGCCAGCAGCCAAGATCACAGGGTGAGGGGCTACACCTTC